A single sample is the source of the 22 T cell receptor beta chains below, sequenced in a study of technical replicates of blood from a handful of donors (dated by TCRdb to 2017 to 2019). Library generation was performed with the immunoSEQ multiplex PCR assay. TCRdb re-hosts the immuneACCESS table, in-frame sequences only. Its copies lack some clones; in the studies checked, an unresolved V gene accounts for under half of them, and the cause for the rest is not known. The sample has around 76,000 clones on record, 98% of them singletons. The top ten clones comprise around 0.22% of the sample. The sequencing input was T cells isolated from PBMCs. The receptor set was obtained from a human donor in good health.

This clone appeared once. The CDR3: CASGTGGAGQPQHF. In DNA, the CDR3 is TGTGCCAGCGGAACAGGGGGCGCGGGTCAGCCCCAGCATTTT. The chain combines TRBV28 with TRBJ1-5; 9 bases map to TRBD1. V was clipped by 8 bases and J by 6 bases; unmatched bases: 8. The CDR3 is made up of 14 amino acids. The germline V gene has CDR1 MDHEN and CDR2 SYDVKM. The variable domain in full, with the rest retrieved from reference TRBV28 and TRBJ1-5, is DVKVTQSSRYLVKRTGEKVFLECVQDMDHENMFWYRQDPGLGLRLIYFSYDVKMKEKGDIPEGYSVSREKKERFSLILESASTNQTSMYLCASGTGGAGQPQHFGDGTRLSIL.

The sample holds one count of this clone. The chain has TRBV1 and TRBJ2-1; the D call of TRBD2 is as the table states it, not checked on the DNA. TRBV1 is annotated as a pseudogene. This CDR3 has 21 residues. For the CDR3, the DNA is TGCACCAGCAGCCAAGATGGCAAGGGACTAGCGGGACCTCATCGTTACAATGAGCAGTTCTTC. As protein: CTSSQDGKGLAGPHRYNEQFF.

A remark on this clone: Other DNA variants within this sample encode the same CDR3. The chain uses TRBV29-1 and TRBJ2-7; 9 bases match TRBD1. CDR3 length: 11 residues. In germline, CDR1 is SQVTM, CDR2 ANQGSEA. J gave up 4 bases and V 7 bases, and 2 bases lay outside the gene matches. The CDR3 loop reads CSGGQGYEQYF. The CDR3 DNA reads TGCAGCGGGGGACAGGGATACGAGCAGTACTTC.

The chain couples TRBV5-1 to TRBJ1-4; 8 positions agree with TRBD1. Trimming at V came to 3 bases and at J to 8 bases, leaving 6 bases not matched to a gene. This CDR3 is 14 amino acids long. Germline CDR1 and CDR2: SGHRS and YFSETQ. The CDR3 is CASSSGQVGEKLFF. The DNA for the CDR3 is TGCGCCAGCAGCTCGGGACAGGTGGGGGAAAAACTGTTTTTT.

This clone turned up a few times. The chain joins TRBV9 to TRBJ1-1; D perhaps matches TRBD1 (5 bases). Germline CDR1 reads SGDLS; CDR2 reads YYNGEE. V was pared by 0 bases and J by 0 bases, with 15 bases between. This CDR3 contains 17 residues. CDR3 in amino acids: CASSVDRDFGMNTEAFF. As DNA, the CDR3 is TGTGCCAGCAGCGTAGATCGGGACTTTGGCATGAACACTGAAGCTTTCTTT.

CDR3 nucleotide sequence: TGTGCCAGCAGTATGGGCGGGAGGTTGATCCATGAGCAGTTCTTC. Translating gives CASSMGGRLIHEQFF. This chain joins TRBV2 and TRBJ2-1; 8 bases line up with TRBD2. The CDR3 is 15 amino acids. Germline V gene data show CDR1 as SNHLY and CDR2 as FYNNEI. The junction had 11 bases not matched to a gene; V was cut back by 5 bases and J by 8 bases.

This clone has only one observation. The chain has TRBV7-2 and TRBJ2-7; no clear D gene. Germline values: CDR1 SGHTA, CDR2 FQGNSA. This CDR3 has 13 residues. The V end lost 5 bases, the J end lost 0 bases, and 8 bases lay between the germline ends. The CDR3 bases are TGTGCCAGCAGCCTCCGGTACTCCTACGAGCAGTACTTC. It encodes CASSLRYSYEQYF.

This clone occurred a few times. V and J are TRBV20-1 and TRBJ1-4; 8 bases are shared with TRBD1. The CDR3 has 11 amino acids. Germline trimming cut 6 bases from V and 11 bases from J; bases unmatched to any gene: 5. Germline V gene sequence: CDR1 DFQATT, CDR2 SNEGSKA (reference sequence). CDR3 in DNA: TGCAGTGCGAGGACAGGGCGGAAACTGTTTTTT. It codes for CSARTGRKLFF.

The chain joins TRBV30 to TRBJ1-2; the D gene is possibly TRBD1 (5 bases). The germline V and J ends were trimmed by 5 bases and 4 bases, with 8 bases remaining between them. The CDR3 loop spans 11 amino acids. Germline loops: CDR1 GTSNPN, CDR2 SVGIG (reference sequence). The CDR3: CAWGTGYGYTF. CDR3 DNA sequence: TGTGCCTGGGGGACTGGCTATGGCTACACCTTC.

The chain has TRBV5-1 and TRBJ2-3, with D perhaps matching TRBD2 (5 bases). In germline, CDR1 is SGHRS, CDR2 YFSETQ. CDR3 size: 14 residues. The V end lost 6 bases, the J end lost 0 bases, and 11 bases lay between the germline ends. DNA of the CDR3: TGCGCCAGCAAACGGCGGACTAGCACAGATACGCAGTATTTT. This encodes CASKRRTSTDTQYF.

CDR3 loop: CASSDGQGGNTEAFF. The CDR3 coding sequence is TGTGCCAGCTCCGACGGACAGGGTGGGAACACTGAAGCTTTCTTT. The chain recombines TRBV18 with TRBJ1-1; 8 bases line up with TRBD1. The germline V gene has CDR1 KGHSH and CDR2 LQKENI. V lost 6 bases, J lost 1 base, and 7 bases stayed unmatched. The CDR3 consists of 15 residues.

This clone is a singleton in its sample. The chain is built from TRBV4-3 and TRBJ2-5, with 11 bases aligning to TRBD2. CDR1 and CDR2 (germline): LGHNA, YSLEER. CDR3 length equals 16 residues. The ends lost 4 bases at V and 2 bases at J; junction bases unmatched: 6. The CDR3 DNA is TGCGCCAGCAGCCCTCGACTAGCGGGAATACAAGAGACCCAGTACTTC. Its translation is CASSPRLAGIQETQYF.

The gene calls are TRBV2 and TRBJ2-7; TRBD2 agrees at 7 bases. The CDR3 runs 13 residues. After removal of 5 bases from V and 3 bases from J, the junction contained 4 bases not matched to a gene. Germline V gene lookup returns CDR1 SNHLY and CDR2 FYNNEI. The CDR3 DNA is TGTGCCAGCAGTCCAGCGGGGCACTACGAGCAGTACTTC. Encoded protein: CASSPAGHYEQYF.

The rearrangement joins TRBV30 to TRBJ2-3; TRBD1 matches at 10 bases. This CDR3 region has 13 residues. The germline V gene has CDR1 GTSNPN and CDR2 SVGIG (reference sequence). The junction had 4 bases not matched to a gene; V was cut back by 5 bases and J by 5 bases. The CDR3 loop reads CAWRDRGRDTQYF. CDR3 nucleotide sequence: TGTGCCTGGCGGGACAGGGGAAGAGATACGCAGTATTTT.

This chain connects TRBV5-4 to TRBJ2-7; no clear D. CDR3 length: 14 amino acids. Germline V lookup: CDR1 SGHNT, CDR2 YYREEE (reference sequence). Trimming cost V 0 bases and J 3 bases, with 10 bases left between them. The CDR3 is CASSLAGGYYEQYF. For the CDR3, the DNA is TGTGCCAGCAGCTTGGCCGGCGGATACTACGAGCAGTACTTC.

The J gene is TRBJ2-1, the V gene TRBV6-5, with 10 bases lining up with TRBD2. In germline, CDR1 is MNHEY, CDR2 SVGAGI. The ends lost 5 bases at V and 8 bases at J; junction bases unmatched: 9. This CDR3 has 15 residues. The CDR3 spells CASSPQGLAFYEQFF. The DNA for the CDR3 is TGTGCCAGCAGTCCCCAGGGACTAGCGTTCTATGAGCAGTTCTTC.

The gene calls are TRBV15 and TRBJ2-3, with 7 bases aligning to TRBD2. Germline values: CDR1 LNHNV, CDR2 YYDKDF (reference sequence). This CDR3 is built from 18 residues. After removal of 0 bases from V and 2 bases from J, the junction contained 11 bases not matched to a gene. The CDR3 loop reads CATSRDKLGTTYTDTQYF. In DNA form, the CDR3 reads TGTGCCACCAGCAGAGATAAATTAGGGACTACCTACACAGATACGCAGTATTTT.

The chain combines TRBV27 with TRBJ2-1, with TRBD2 matching 12 bases. Germline lookup yields CDR1 MNHEY and CDR2 SMNVEV (reference sequence). V dropped 5 bases and J dropped 7; count of bases not matched to a gene: 9. The CDR3 has 16 amino acids. The CDR3, as DNA: TGTGCCAGCAGTCCCCTAGCGGGAGGGCCTCGGAATGAGCAGTTCTTC. This sequence encodes CASSPLAGGPRNEQFF.

The CDR3 DNA reads TGTGCCAGCAGTTACGTTCCGGGACTAGCAAATGAGCAGTTCTTC. Translation gives CASSYVPGLANEQFF. The V gene is TRBV6-5, the J gene TRBJ2-1; 9 bases are shared with TRBD2. The germline V gene has CDR1 MNHEY and CDR2 SVGAGI. This CDR3 spans 15 amino acids. Losses at the gene ends were 2 bases for V and 7 bases for J; bases not matched to a gene: 6.

The rearrangement uses TRBV7-3 and TRBJ2-1, with 9 positions matching TRBD2. In germline, CDR1 is SGHTA, CDR2 FQGTGA. The CDR3 is made up of 16 amino acids. With 2 bases clipped from V and 4 bases from J, the junction kept 6 bases outside the gene matches. This chain's CDR3 is CASSLAGGPEYNEQFF. CDR3 nucleotide sequence: TGTGCCAGCAGCTTAGCGGGAGGGCCAGAATACAATGAGCAGTTCTTC.

This clone appeared once. J is TRBJ2-7 and V is TRBV9, with 9 bases lining up with TRBD2. From germline, CDR1 is SGDLS and CDR2 YYNGEE. Trimming removed 4 bases from V and 2 bases from J; junction bases left unmatched: 13. The CDR3 covers 17 residues. For the CDR3, the DNA is TGTGCCAGCAGCCCCCACGCAAGTAGCGGGAGTCCCTACGAGCAGTACTTC. Its translation is CASSPHASSGSPYEQYF.

This clone was seen only once. The chain links TRBV6-5 to TRBJ2-2; TRBD2 agrees at 10 bases. The CDR3 sequence is 16 residues long. CDR1 MNHEY and CDR2 SVGAGI come from the germline V gene. The junction had 7 bases not matched to a gene; V was cut back by 2 bases and J by 7 bases. DNA for the CDR3: TGTGCCAGCAGTTACGGGACTAGCGATCTGATCGGGGAGCTGTTTTTT. As protein: CASSYGTSDLIGELFF.